What follows are 23 T cell receptor beta chains derived from one specimen sequenced in a study of cytomegalovirus exposure and HLA in healthy donors. 13 Jbeta primers and 60 Vbeta primers were used for the PCR. The data were produced by immunoSEQ multiplex PCR, yet TCRdb's version contains in-frame clones alone and is incomplete. This sample yields some 160,000 clones, of which around 77% are seen a single time; 1.5% to 1.7% belongs to the top ten. Sequenced material: PBMCs. These receptor sequences come from a man between 40 and 49 years old in good health and CMV-seronegative.

This chain links TRBV7-9 with TRBJ1-2; no firm D call. The germline V gene has CDR1 SEHNR and CDR2 FQNEAQ (reference sequence). This CDR3 has 12 amino acids. V dropped 1 base and J dropped 5 bases, with 5 bases sitting between them. CDR3 residues: CASSLDPYGYTF. In DNA form, the CDR3 reads TGTGCCAGCAGCTTAGATCCGTATGGCTACACCTTC.

The chain is built from TRBV23-1 and TRBJ2-5; D possibly corresponds to TRBD1 (6 bases). TRBV23-1 qualifies as an ORF whose function is uncertain. Deletions cut 5 bases from V and 2 bases from J, with 24 bases between. CDR3 length equals 18 residues. The CDR3 region has the DNA TGCGCCAGCAGTGAGTCATCTAGTAAAGGACAGAAACAAGAGACCCAGTACTTC. The encoded protein is CASSESSSKGQKQETQYF.

This clone has only a few counts. The chain carries TRBV7-3 and TRBJ2-7; 8 bases map to TRBD2. V lost 5 bases, J lost 5 bases, and 8 bases stayed unmatched. Per the germline V gene, CDR1 is SGHTA and CDR2 is FQGTGA. The CDR3 extends over 14 amino acids. The CDR3 DNA sequence: TGTGCCAGCAGCCCGACCGGGGGGGGCAACGAGCAGTACTTC. It yields the protein CASSPTGGGNEQYF.

CDR3: CASTGTPPGYTF. The CDR3 DNA reads TGTGCCAGCACGGGGACTCCTCCTGGCTACACCTTC. The chain carries TRBV6-1 and TRBJ1-2; possible D gene TRBD1, 5 bases. This CDR3 is built from 12 residues. Germline V gene lookup returns CDR1 MNHNS and CDR2 SASEGT. The V end lost 7 bases, the J end lost 7 bases, and 13 bases lay between the germline ends.

The V call is TRBV27, the J call TRBJ1-2, with unresolved D. Germline loops: CDR1 MNHEY, CDR2 SMNVEV (reference sequence). V dropped 5 bases and J dropped 4 bases, with 17 bases sitting between them. This CDR3 is 15 amino acids long. CDR3 in DNA: TGTGCCAGCAGTACCAACCGGGTAACCTTCTATGGCTACACCTTC. Its translation: CASSTNRVTFYGYTF.

With respect to this clone: The junction departs from germline at one end; a sequencing error may be responsible. The chain carries TRBV7-9 and TRBJ1-2, with D maybe TRBD1 (6 bases). The CDR3 covers 15 residues. The germline V gene encodes CDR1 SEHNR and CDR2 FQNEAQ (reference sequence). CDR3 loop: CSSSFTMDRVGDYTF. For the CDR3, the DNA is TGTTCCAGCAGCTTTACTATGGACAGAGTAGGGGACTACACCTTC.

The rearrangement links TRBV7-2 to TRBJ1-2, with D uncertain. Looked up from germline, CDR1 is SGHTA and CDR2 is FQGNSA. Trimming removed 2 bases at V and 1 base at J, with 8 bases between. This CDR3 has 14 residues. In DNA form, the CDR3 reads TGTGCCAGCAGCTTATCTGGGCTTAACTATGGCTACACCTTC. This codes for CASSLSGLNYGYTF. The entire variable domain, with the rest obtained from reference TRBV7-2 and TRBJ1-2, is as follows: GAGVSQSPSNKVTEKGKDVELRCDPISGHTALYWYRQSLGQGLEFLIYFQGNSAPDKSGLPSDRFSAERTGGSVSTLTIQRTQQEDSAVYLCASSLSGLNYGYTFGSGTRLTVV.

The V gene is TRBV5-6, the J gene TRBJ2-4; 8 nucleotides agree with TRBD2. Germline CDR1 is SGHDT and CDR2 is YYEEEE. The CDR3 is 18 residues long. V was pared by 4 bases and J by 5 bases, with 17 bases of the junction left unmatched. The CDR3 DNA is TGTGCCAGCAGCCCTACTAGACGGGAGGGCCTTTGGGAAAACATTCAGTACTTC. Amino acids: CASSPTRREGLWENIQYF.

The chain links TRBV7-6 to TRBJ1-5, with D uncertain. The germline V gene encodes CDR1 SGHVS and CDR2 FNYEAQ. The CDR3 runs 16 residues. The germline V and J ends were trimmed by 0 bases and 0 bases, with 9 bases remaining between them. In nucleotides, the CDR3 is TGTGCCAGCAGCTTAGCTGGGAGAAATAGCAATCAGCCCCAGCATTTT. It translates to CASSLAGRNSNQPQHF.

The gene calls are TRBV5-6 and TRBJ2-7; D may be TRBD1 (6 bases). Germline V gene data show CDR1 as SGHDT and CDR2 as YYEEEE. The CDR3 sequence is 13 residues long. Trimming pared 2 bases from V and 3 bases from J, leaving 9 bases between. This CDR3 reads CASSFTGFYEQYV. The CDR3 region has the DNA TGTGCCAGCAGCTTTACAGGGTTCTACGAGCAGTACGTC.

As DNA, the CDR3 is TGTGCCAGATCCTGTGACACTGAAGCTTTCTTT. It codes for CARSCDTEAFF. J is TRBJ1-1 and V is TRBV9, with D unclear. Deletions cut 8 bases from V and 3 bases from J, with 8 bases between. The CDR3 totals 11 residues. Germline V gene data show CDR1 as SGDLS and CDR2 as YYNGEE.

The chain is built from TRBV2 and TRBJ2-2; TRBD2 matches at 11 bases. The germline V gene has CDR1 SNHLY and CDR2 FYNNEI. The CDR3 is 17 residues long. Trimming removed 7 bases from V and 0 bases from J; junction bases left unmatched: 7. DNA for the CDR3: TGTGCCAGCAAGGGACTAGCGGTTACCGCGAACACCGGGGAGCTGTTTTTT. This sequence encodes CASKGLAVTANTGELFF.

The rearrangement links TRBV28 to TRBJ2-2; no firm D call. The ends were cut back, 8 bases at V and 4 bases at J, with 5 bases in the middle. CDR1 is MDHEN, CDR2 SYDVKM, per germline. The CDR3 runs to 11 residues. CDR3 DNA: TGTGCCAGCGCGATCACCGGGGAGCTGTTTTTT. Residues: CASAITGELFF. The full variable domain, in which reference TRBV28 and TRBJ2-2 provide the parts outside the CDR3, is DVKVTQSSRYLVKRTGEKVFLECVQDMDHENMFWYRQDPGLGLRLIYFSYDVKMKEKGDIPEGYSVSREKKERFSLILESASTNQTSMYLCASAITGELFFGEGSRLTVL.

This sequence joins TRBV19 and TRBJ1-1; D unresolved. Trimming cost V 6 bases and J 6 bases, with 8 bases left between them. This CDR3 is 11 amino acids long. The germline CDR1 and CDR2 sequences are LNHDA and SQIVND (reference sequence). CDR3 nucleotides: TGTGCCAGTAGGAGGTTGGCTGAAGCTTTCTTT. Encoded protein: CASRRLAEAFF.

The sample holds one count of this clone. The rearrangement links TRBV7-6 to TRBJ1-4; maybe TRBD1 (5 bases). Trimming cost V 1 base and J 6 bases, with 15 bases left between them. Germline CDR1 SGHVS, CDR2 FNYEAQ. The CDR3 contains 16 residues. The CDR3 DNA follows: TGTGCCAGCAGCTTAGGGAACAGGTTGTTGGATGAAAAACTGTTTTTT. Translation gives CASSLGNRLLDEKLFF. Together with reference TRBV7-6 and TRBJ1-4, the CDR3 gives the full variable domain: GAGVSQSPRYKVTKRGQDVALRCDPISGHVSLYWYRQALGQGPEFLTYFNYEAQQDKSGLPNDRFSAERPEGSISTLTIQRTEQRDSAMYRCASSLGNRLLDEKLFFGSGTQLSVL.

In this sample, this clone turned up a few times. V gene TRBV11-2 combines with J gene TRBJ2-7, with D uncertain. Germline CDR1 is SGHAT and CDR2 is FQNNGV. CDR3 size: 13 residues. Trimming cost V 0 bases and J 2 bases, with 5 bases left between them. The CDR3 sequence: CASSLDSAYEQYF. CDR3 coding DNA: TGTGCCAGCAGCTTAGACTCGGCCTACGAGCAGTACTTC.

Written as DNA, the CDR3 is TGTGCCAGCAGTTTAAGGGACAGCTTTATCGGGAACACTGAAGCTTTCTTT. Its protein is CASSLRDSFIGNTEAFF. This chain joins TRBV27 and TRBJ1-1; 7 positions match TRBD1. V lost 2 bases to trimming and J lost 1 base; unmatched junction nucleotides: 10. The length of the CDR3 is 17 residues. Germline V lookup: CDR1 MNHEY, CDR2 SMNVEV (reference sequence).

This chain connects TRBV7-2 to TRBJ1-4; 9 nucleotides agree with TRBD1. After removal of 5 bases from V and 7 bases from J, the junction contained 8 bases not matched to a gene. CDR1 and CDR2 from the germline V gene are SGHTA and FQGNSA. This CDR3 contains 15 residues. This chain's CDR3 is CASSPPGQGAEKLFF. CDR3 bases: TGTGCCAGCAGCCCCCCGGGACAGGGTGCTGAAAAACTGTTTTTT.

This clone was counted only a few times. The chain recombines TRBV14 with TRBJ2-7; perhaps TRBD1 as D (6 bases). This CDR3 spans 15 amino acids. The V gene lost 6 bases and the J gene lost 2 bases, with 17 bases spanning the gap. Germline V gene lookup returns CDR1 SGHDN and CDR2 FVKESK. The CDR3 protein is CASRAWAGEPYEQYF. The CDR3 bases are TGTGCCAGCAGGGCTTGGGCAGGGGAACCCTACGAGCAGTACTTC.

This chain joins TRBV28 and TRBJ2-4; TRBD1 matches 10 bases. CDR1 and CDR2 from the germline V gene are MDHEN and SYDVKM. CDR3 length: 15 residues. V lost 4 bases and J lost 5; bases outside the gene matches: 5. CDR3 sequence: CASSSRDRGQNIQYF. CDR3 sequence (DNA): TGTGCCAGCAGTTCCCGGGACAGGGGACAAAACATTCAGTACTTC. Complete variable domain (other parts from reference TRBV28 and TRBJ2-4): DVKVTQSSRYLVKRTGEKVFLECVQDMDHENMFWYRQDPGLGLRLIYFSYDVKMKEKGDIPEGYSVSREKKERFSLILESASTNQTSMYLCASSSRDRGQNIQYFGAGTRLSVL.

The J gene is TRBJ2-1, the V gene TRBV29-1; 7 nucleotides match TRBD1. The CDR3 runs to 14 residues. Trimming cost V 0 bases and J 12 bases; bases outside gene matches: 11. Looked up from germline, CDR1 is SQVTM and CDR2 is ANQGSEA. The CDR3 sequence: CSVEEGRTGIGQFF. The CDR3 DNA follows: TGCAGCGTTGAAGAAGGAAGGACAGGTATTGGGCAGTTCTTC.

This chain connects TRBV4-2 to TRBJ2-2; 10 bases match TRBD2. With 4 bases clipped from V and 1 base from J, the junction kept 9 bases outside the gene matches. CDR3 size: 18 residues. In germline, CDR1 is LGHNA, CDR2 YNFKEQ. The CDR3 here is CASSPQALAGLNTGELFF. The CDR3 DNA reads as TGTGCCAGCAGCCCCCAGGCACTAGCGGGACTGAACACCGGGGAGCTGTTTTTT.

The chain couples TRBV29-1 to TRBJ2-1; TRBD1 matches at 9 bases. The V and J ends lost 4 bases and 8 bases, in that order; junction bases with no gene match: 6. The CDR3 spans 13 residues. Germline V gives CDR1 SQVTM, CDR2 ANQGSEA. The CDR3 DNA reads as TGCAGCGTTGCGGGACAGGGCGGCGATGAGCAGTTCTTC. The encoded protein is CSVAGQGGDEQFF.